Below, 5 T cell receptor beta chains from the same sample are listed, as sequenced in a study of shared clonotypes between healthy human individuals. Only in-frame clones appear in the TCRdb table, and some are missing; sequencing was by immunoSEQ multiplex PCR. The table records approximately 700,000 clones, approximately 73% of them present only once. The specimen was memory CD4+ T cells sorted from blood. This sample's subset: CD45RA-negative fraction. The receptors were gathered from a woman in her 30s in good health.

This clone turned up a few times. The rearrangement joins TRBV12-5 to TRBJ2-7; D is unresolved. Trimming removed 6 bases at V and 1 base at J, with 22 bases between. CDR1 is LGHNT and CDR2 is FRNRAP in the germline V gene. The CDR3 sequence is 17 residues long. For the CDR3, the DNA is TGTGCTAGTGGCCCCGCCCCCCTTCGGACCCAGTCCTACGAGCAGTACTTC. This translates into CASGPAPLRTQSYEQYF.

This clone has only a few counts. The chain combines TRBV12-1 with TRBJ2-5; TRBD2, as called in the table, went unchecked against the DNA. TRBV12-1 is tagged as a pseudogene. CDR3 length: 16 residues. CDR3 DNA: TGTGCCAGCAGCTTTGCGCGGGTCGGCGTCTTGGAGACCCAGTACTTC. Translating it yields CASSFARVGVLETQYF.

The rearrangement uses TRBV5-8 and TRBJ2-1, with D tentatively TRBD2 (5 bases). CDR3 length equals 13 residues. CDR1 and CDR2 from the germline V gene are SGHTS and YDEGEE. Trimming stripped 7 bases from V and 6 bases from J, with 14 bases between. For the CDR3, the DNA is TGTGCCAGCTGGAGTAGCGAGGCCAATGAGCAGTTCTTC. Translation gives CASWSSEANEQFF.

This clone was seen only a few times. The chain links TRBV11-1 to TRBJ2-7; 9 positions agree with TRBD2. This CDR3 contains 15 residues. V lost 5 bases to trimming and J lost 4 bases; unmatched junction nucleotides: 9. Per the germline V gene, CDR1 is SGHAT and CDR2 is FQDESV (reference sequence). The DNA of the CDR3 is TGTGCCAGCAGCCCGAAGATTAGCGGGAGTTACGAGCAGTACTTC. It translates to CASSPKISGSYEQYF.

The chain couples TRBV27 to TRBJ2-7, with 9 bases lining up with TRBD2. V trimming: 6 bases; J trimming: 6 bases; junction bases outside the gene matches: 12. CDR3 length: 15 amino acids. From germline, CDR1 is MNHEY and CDR2 SMNVEV (reference sequence). CDR3 nucleotides: TGTGCCAGCAGGGGGTCGCGGGAGGGCCAGACCGAGCAGTACTTC. Protein: CASRGSREGQTEQYF.